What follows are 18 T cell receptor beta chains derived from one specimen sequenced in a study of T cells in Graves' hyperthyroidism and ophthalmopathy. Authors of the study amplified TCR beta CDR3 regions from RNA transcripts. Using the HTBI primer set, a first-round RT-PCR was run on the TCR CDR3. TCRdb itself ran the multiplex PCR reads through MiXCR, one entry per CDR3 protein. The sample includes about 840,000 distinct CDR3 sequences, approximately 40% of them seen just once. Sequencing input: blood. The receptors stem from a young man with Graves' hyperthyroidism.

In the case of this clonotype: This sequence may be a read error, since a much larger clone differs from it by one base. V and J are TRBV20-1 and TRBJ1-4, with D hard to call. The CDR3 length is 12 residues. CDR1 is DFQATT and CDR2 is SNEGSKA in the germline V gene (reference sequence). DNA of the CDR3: TGCAGTGCTGCTAGGAGGAATGAAAAACTGTCTTTT. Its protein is CSAARRNEKLSF.

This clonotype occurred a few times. CDR3 sequence reads: CASSLKGTGYNEQYF. The CDR3 DNA follows: TGTGCCAGCAGTTTAAAGGGGACAGGGTACAACGAGCAGTACTTC. V usage is TRBV6-5 and J usage is TRBJ2-7; 9 nucleotides match TRBD1. This CDR3 spans 15 amino acids. Germline CDR1 and CDR2: MNHEY and SVGAGI. Unmatched junction bases numbered 9, after V lost 4 bases and J lost 5 bases.

The CDR3 DNA reads TGTGCCAGTCGACAGGGAGGTCCCTACGAGCAGTACTTC. Its protein is CASRQGGPYEQYF. The V call is TRBV7-2, the J call TRBJ2-7; D is possibly TRBD1 (7 bases). V gave up 9 bases and J gave up 2 bases, with 14 bases separating them. The length of the CDR3 is 13 residues. CDR1 is SGHTA, CDR2 FQGNSA, per germline.

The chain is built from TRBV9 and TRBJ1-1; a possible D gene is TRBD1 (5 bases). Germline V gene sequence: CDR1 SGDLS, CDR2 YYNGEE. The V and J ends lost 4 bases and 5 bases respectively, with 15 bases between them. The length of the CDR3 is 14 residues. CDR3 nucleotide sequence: TGTGCCAGCAGCCAATTGGGGGTAGGAACTGAAGCTTTCTTT. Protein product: CASSQLGVGTEAFF.

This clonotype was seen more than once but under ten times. CDR3 loop: CASGLEGLGGYTF. As DNA, the CDR3 is TGTGCTAGTGGTTTAGAGGGGCTCGGTGGCTACACCTTC. V gene TRBV12-3 or TRBV12-4 combines with J gene TRBJ1-2, with D possibly TRBD1 on 5 matching bases. This CDR3 region has 13 residues.

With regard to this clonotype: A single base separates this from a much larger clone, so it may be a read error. The CDR3 nucleotides read TGTGCCAGCAGTTTACGCCCAGGGGACGGTGGCTACACCTTC. Protein product: CASSLRPGDGGYTF. The V call is TRBV12-3 or TRBV12-4, the J call TRBJ1-2, with D perhaps matching TRBD1 (6 bases). The V end lost 2 bases, the J end lost 7 bases, and 14 bases lay between the germline ends. The CDR3 runs to 14 residues.

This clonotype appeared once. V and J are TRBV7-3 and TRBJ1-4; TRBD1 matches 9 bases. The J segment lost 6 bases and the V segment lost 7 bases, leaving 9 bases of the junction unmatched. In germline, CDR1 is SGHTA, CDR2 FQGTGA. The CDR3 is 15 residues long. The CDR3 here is CASIPGQGSDEKLFF. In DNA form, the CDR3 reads TGTGCCAGCATCCCGGGACAGGGTAGCGATGAAAAACTGTTTTTT.

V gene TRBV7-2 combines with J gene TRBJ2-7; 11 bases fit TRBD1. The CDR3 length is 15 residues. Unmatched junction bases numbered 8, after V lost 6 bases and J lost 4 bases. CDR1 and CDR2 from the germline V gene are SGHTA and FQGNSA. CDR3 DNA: TGTGCCAGCAGGACACCGGGACAGGGGGTTTACGAGCAGTACTTC. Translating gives CASRTPGQGVYEQYF.

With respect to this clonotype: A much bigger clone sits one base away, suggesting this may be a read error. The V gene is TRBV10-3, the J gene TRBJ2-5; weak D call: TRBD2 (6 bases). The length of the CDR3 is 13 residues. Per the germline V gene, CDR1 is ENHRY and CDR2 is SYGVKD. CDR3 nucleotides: TGTGCCGTCAGACTAGAGAACAGGGAGACCCAGTACTTC. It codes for CAVRLENRETQYF.

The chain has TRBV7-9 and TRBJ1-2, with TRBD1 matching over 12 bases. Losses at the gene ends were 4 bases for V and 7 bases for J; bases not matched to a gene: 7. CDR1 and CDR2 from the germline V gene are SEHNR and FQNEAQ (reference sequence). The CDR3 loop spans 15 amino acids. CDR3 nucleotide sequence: TGTGCCAGCAGCTCCTTCGGGACAGGGGGCTTTGGCTACACCTTC. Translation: CASSSFGTGGFGYTF.

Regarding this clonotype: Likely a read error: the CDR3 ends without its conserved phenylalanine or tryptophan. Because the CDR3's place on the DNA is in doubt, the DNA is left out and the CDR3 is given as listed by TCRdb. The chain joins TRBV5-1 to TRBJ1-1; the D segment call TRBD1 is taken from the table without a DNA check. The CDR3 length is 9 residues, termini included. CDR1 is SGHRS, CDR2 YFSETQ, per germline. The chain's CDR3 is CASSPSGQR.

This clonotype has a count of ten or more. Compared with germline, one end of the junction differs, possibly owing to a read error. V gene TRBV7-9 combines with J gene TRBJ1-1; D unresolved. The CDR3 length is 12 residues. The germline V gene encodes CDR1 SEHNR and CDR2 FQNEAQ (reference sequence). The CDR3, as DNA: TGTGCCAACAGCAACCAAGGCGTTGAAGCTTTCTTT. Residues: CANSNQGVEAFF. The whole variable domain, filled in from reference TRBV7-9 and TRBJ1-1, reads DTGVSQNPRHKITKRGQNVTFRCDPISEHNRLYWYRQTLGQGPEFLTYFQNEAQLEKSRLLSDRFSAERPKGSFSTLEIQRTEQGDSAMYLCANSNQGVEAFFGQGTRLTVV.

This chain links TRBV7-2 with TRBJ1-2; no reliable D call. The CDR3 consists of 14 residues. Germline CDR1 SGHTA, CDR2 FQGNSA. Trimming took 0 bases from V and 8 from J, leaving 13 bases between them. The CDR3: CASSLASGSWGYTF. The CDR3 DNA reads TGTGCCAGCAGCTTAGCTTCGGGTTCGTGGGGCTACACCTTC. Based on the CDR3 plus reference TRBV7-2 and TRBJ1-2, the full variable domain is GAGVSQSPSNKVTEKGKDVELRCDPISGHTALYWYRQSLGQGLEFLIYFQGNSAPDKSGLPSDRFSAERTGGSVSTLTIQRTQQEDSAVYLCASSLASGSWGYTFGSGTRLTVV.

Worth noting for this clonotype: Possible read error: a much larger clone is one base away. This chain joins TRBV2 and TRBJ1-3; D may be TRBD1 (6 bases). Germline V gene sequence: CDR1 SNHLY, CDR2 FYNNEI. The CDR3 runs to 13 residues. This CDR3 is CASSAGAGNTTYF. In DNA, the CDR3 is TGTGCCAGCAGTGCAGGGGCTGGAAACACCACATATTTT.

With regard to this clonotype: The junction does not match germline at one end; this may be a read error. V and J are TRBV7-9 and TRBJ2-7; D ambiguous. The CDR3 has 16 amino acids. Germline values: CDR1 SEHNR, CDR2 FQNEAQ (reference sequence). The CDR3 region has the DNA TGTGCCAGCAGCTTATCTCAGGACGCCCCTTTCTACGAACAGTACTTC. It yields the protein CASSLSQDAPFYEQYF.

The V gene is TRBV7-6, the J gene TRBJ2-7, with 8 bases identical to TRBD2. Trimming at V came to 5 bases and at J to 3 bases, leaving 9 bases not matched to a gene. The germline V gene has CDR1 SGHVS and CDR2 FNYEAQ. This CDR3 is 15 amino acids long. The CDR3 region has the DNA TGTGCCAGCAGCAGCCGCAGCGGGGGAGGCTACGAGCAGTACTTC. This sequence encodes CASSSRSGGGYEQYF.

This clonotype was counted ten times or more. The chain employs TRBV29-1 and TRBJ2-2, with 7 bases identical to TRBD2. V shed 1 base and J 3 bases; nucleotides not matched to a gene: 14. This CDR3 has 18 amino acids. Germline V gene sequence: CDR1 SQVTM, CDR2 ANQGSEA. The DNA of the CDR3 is TGCAGCGTTGAAGGGTCTAGCGGCCGATATAGGGACACCGGGGAGCTGTTTTTT. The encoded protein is CSVEGSSGRYRDTGELFF.

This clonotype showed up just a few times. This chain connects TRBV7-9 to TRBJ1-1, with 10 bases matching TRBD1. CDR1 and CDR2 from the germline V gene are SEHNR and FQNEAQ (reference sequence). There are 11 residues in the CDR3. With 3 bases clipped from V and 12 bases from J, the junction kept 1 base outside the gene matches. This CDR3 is CASSLGQGTFF. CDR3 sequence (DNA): TGTGCCAGCAGCTTGGGACAGGGGACTTTCTTT. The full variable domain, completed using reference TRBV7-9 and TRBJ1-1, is DTGVSQNPRHKITKRGQNVTFRCDPISEHNRLYWYRQTLGQGPEFLTYFQNEAQLEKSRLLSDRFSAERPKGSFSTLEIQRTEQGDSAMYLCASSLGQGTFFGQGTRLTVV.